This paragraph covers one T cell receptor (beta chain) sequence. In germline, CDR1 is SGHRS, CDR2 YFSETQ. V was trimmed by 4 bases and J by 0 bases, leaving 15 bases between them. This CDR3 spans 16 amino acids. This record belongs to a study of blood T cell repertoires in COVID-19. Study details: T cells, B-cell-depleted T cells, or PBMCs supplied cDNA or gDNA.

Authors' methods: The assay estimated nucleated cells by amplifying reference gene primers. Only in-frame clones appear in the TCRdb table, and some are missing; sequencing was by immunoSEQ multiplex PCR. V and J calls and clone size come straight from that table; D and trimming were deduced from the DNA. Here the sample spans about 50,000 clones, roughly 90% being singletons. V usage is TRBV5-1 and J usage is TRBJ2-3; a weak D match, TRBD2 (6 bases). Sequencing used peripheral blood. This sequence originates from a human donor in a cohort sampled during active COVID-19. DNA of the CDR3: TGCGCCAGCAGCCCCGGGGTAGCGGTTAGCACAGATACGCAGTATTTT. Protein: CASSPGVAVSTDTQYF.